The 11 T cell receptor beta chains below were found in one sample sequenced in a study of early T cells in non-severe SARS-CoV-2 infection. MiXCR was run by TCRdb on the 5' RACE reads, yielding one entry per CDR3 protein. Found here are approximately 80,000 distinct CDR3 sequences, 11% of them singletons; the top ten hold around 12%. The input for sequencing was whole blood, taken at baseline. The receptors come from an adult who was a healthcare worker with PCR-confirmed SARS-CoV-2 infection or an uninfected control (not recorded which).

This clonotype showed up many times. The V call is TRBV5-1, the J call TRBJ2-1, with TRBD2 identical over 8 bases. The CDR3 spans 15 residues. Germline V gives CDR1 SGHRS, CDR2 YFSETQ. Trimming removed 0 bases from V and 9 bases from J; junction bases left unmatched: 8. The CDR3 reads CASSLAGGPFTEQFF. Written as DNA, the CDR3 is TGCGCCAGCAGCTTGGCGGGGGGGCCATTCACTGAGCAGTTCTTC.

This clonotype was detected only once. The chain uses TRBV10-3 and TRBJ1-3, with D tentatively TRBD1 (5 bases). The CDR3 spans 12 residues. The germline gives CDR1 ENHRY, CDR2 SYGVKD. Between the trimmed V and J ends, which lost 7 bases and 2 bases, there was a span of 6 bases. The CDR3 DNA sequence: TGTGCCATCACGACAGCTGGAAACACCATATATTTT. Protein product: CAITTAGNTIYF.

The chain carries TRBV20-1 and TRBJ2-3, with 11 bases aligning to TRBD2. V was clipped by 1 base and J by 2 bases; unmatched bases: 5. There are 16 residues in the CDR3. Germline CDR1 reads DFQATT; CDR2 reads SNEGSKA (reference sequence). The CDR3 region has the DNA TGCAGTGCTAGAGTAGGGACTAGCGGATTCACAGATACGCAGTATTTT. The encoded protein is CSARVGTSGFTDTQYF.

This clonotype came up many times. The chain employs TRBV6-1 and TRBJ1-1; the D is unclear. The germline V gene encodes CDR1 MNHNS and CDR2 SASEGT. Trimming removed 0 bases at V and 6 bases at J, with 17 bases between. This CDR3 has 16 residues. The CDR3 region is CASSEATTSWSSEAFF. The CDR3 DNA follows: TGTGCCAGCAGTGAAGCTACTACGAGCTGGTCTTCTGAAGCTTTCTTT.

This clonotype was detected many times. The chain couples TRBV2 to TRBJ1-2; 9 nucleotides match TRBD1. From germline, CDR1 is SNHLY and CDR2 FYNNEI. The CDR3 length is 13 residues. Trimming took 6 bases from V and 7 from J; bases not matched to a gene: 6. This CDR3 is CASSRDRESGYTF. In DNA, the CDR3 is TGTGCCAGCAGCCGGGACAGGGAGTCTGGCTACACCTTC.

This clonotype was recorded at least ten times. The V and J genes are TRBV4-3 and TRBJ2-3; 7 nucleotides match TRBD2. CDR1 is LGHNA, CDR2 YSLEER, per germline. The CDR3 extends over 15 amino acids. After removal of 3 bases from V and 2 bases from J, the junction contained 5 bases not matched to a gene. The CDR3 bases are TGCGCCAGCAGCCACTCTCGGGGGGTCACAGATACGCAGTATTTT. Translation: CASSHSRGVTDTQYF.

The sample holds many counts of this clonotype. The chain couples TRBV7-2 to TRBJ2-1; TRBD2 might be the D (6 bases). The V and J ends lost 5 bases and 5 bases respectively, with 13 bases between them. This CDR3 has 14 amino acids. Germline CDR1 is SGHTA and CDR2 is FQGNSA. CDR3 sequence: CASSPVGEDNEQFF. CDR3 nucleotide sequence: TGTGCCAGCAGCCCCGTCGGGGAGGACAATGAGCAGTTCTTC.

This clonotype appeared a few times. The V call is TRBV20-1, the J call TRBJ1-6; 8 bases map to TRBD1. The CDR3 length is 14 residues. J was trimmed by 7 bases and V by 4 bases; bases with no gene match: 6. Germline V CDR1 and CDR2: DFQATT, SNEGSKA (reference sequence). This CDR3 is CSANDRGRNSPLHF. CDR3 sequence (DNA): TGCAGTGCTAACGACAGGGGTAGGAATTCACCCCTCCACTTT.

The chain couples TRBV6-5 to TRBJ2-3; TRBD2 matches at 10 bases. Germline CDR1 MNHEY, CDR2 SVGAGI. The CDR3 spans 15 residues. Trimming at V came to 6 bases and at J to 5 bases, leaving 8 bases not matched to a gene. The CDR3 loop reads CASSQSGGAIDTQYF. The CDR3 DNA follows: TGTGCCAGCAGCCAAAGCGGGGGGGCCATAGATACGCAGTATTTT.

The gene calls are TRBV6-5 and TRBJ1-2; D is undetermined. This CDR3 comprises 17 residues. Germline CDR1 reads MNHEY; CDR2 reads SVGAGI. The V end lost 0 bases, the J end lost 0 bases, and 14 bases lay between the germline ends. The CDR3 bases are TGTGCCAGCAGTTACTCACGGGTTATTGGTCCTAACTATGGCTACACCTTC. This translates into CASSYSRVIGPNYGYTF.

This clonotype was detected many times. The V call is TRBV12-3 or TRBV12-4, the J call TRBJ1-5; no clear D. V gave up 6 bases and J gave up 0 bases, with 3 bases separating them. The length of the CDR3 is 12 residues. For the CDR3, the DNA is TGTGCCAGCAGGGTTAGCAATCAGCCCCAGCATTTT. Translation gives CASRVSNQPQHF.